The 22 T cell receptor beta chains below were found in one sample sequenced in a study of T cell repertoires in cytomegalovirus infection. Using its own MiXCR run on the reads, TCRdb lists one record per CDR3 protein. Among 230,000 or so distinct CDR3 sequences listed, 17% were seen once. The sample consisted of CD8+ T cells from PBMCs. Source of these receptors: a human donor in good health (CMV status not recorded). Some clones in this sample may be carry-over from other donors' samples.

With respect to this clonotype: A much more abundant neighbour one base away suggests this may be a read error. The CDR3 does not end in the conserved phenylalanine or tryptophan, so this is likely a read error. The chain uses TRBV7-2 and TRBJ1-1; TRBD1 agrees at 7 bases. J lost 6 bases, V lost 6 bases, and 13 bases had no gene match. The CDR3 contains 15 residues. Germline V gene data show CDR1 as SGHTA and CDR2 as FQGNSA. The CDR3 loop reads CASRHTGIGGAEAFS. The CDR3 DNA reads as TGTGCCAGCAGGCACACCGGGATAGGGGGCGCTGAAGCTTTCTCT.

This clonotype was seen a handful of times. The chain uses TRBV2 and TRBJ2-3; D unclear. V dropped 7 bases and J dropped 4 bases, with 3 bases sitting between them. CDR1 is SNHLY, CDR2 FYNNEI, per germline. CDR3 length: 10 residues. The CDR3 region is CASIADTQYF. The CDR3 coding sequence is TGTGCCAGCATCGCAGATACGCAGTATTTT.

This clonotype has just a few counts. CDR3 region: CSVGDLAGGTYNEQFF. The CDR3 DNA reads TGCAGCGTTGGGGACCTAGCGGGGGGTACCTACAATGAGCAGTTCTTC. The rearrangement joins TRBV29-1 to TRBJ2-1; 11 bases map to TRBD2. Germline assignment: CDR1 SQVTM and CDR2 ANQGSEA. V gave up 4 bases and J gave up 2 bases; unmatched junction bases: 7. The CDR3 totals 16 residues.

This sequence joins TRBV20-1 and TRBJ1-5; no definite D call. The ends were cut back, 3 bases at V and 3 bases at J, with 18 bases in the middle. This CDR3 contains 16 residues. Germline V gene lookup returns CDR1 DFQATT and CDR2 SNEGSKA (reference sequence). CDR3 protein: CSASIQNGPSNQPQHF. CDR3 in DNA: TGCAGTGCTAGTATTCAAAATGGACCGTCCAATCAGCCCCAGCATTTT.

Ten or more counts support this clonotype. The chain combines TRBV19 with TRBJ2-2; the match to TRBD1 covers 9 bases. This CDR3 contains 16 residues. The V and J ends lost 6 bases and 3 bases, in that order; junction bases with no gene match: 8. In germline, CDR1 is LNHDA, CDR2 SQIVND (reference sequence). The CDR3 reads CASRDYRGPYTGELFF. Here the CDR3 DNA reads TGTGCCAGTAGGGACTACAGGGGGCCCTACACCGGGGAGCTGTTTTTT.

Only a few counts were recorded for this clonotype. The CDR3 spells CSAPGQGFSNEQFF. CDR3 sequence (DNA): TGCAGTGCGCCGGGACAGGGGTTCTCCAATGAGCAGTTCTTC. The chain combines TRBV20-1 with TRBJ2-1; TRBD1 matches at 10 bases. The junction had 8 bases not matched to a gene; V was cut back by 6 bases and J by 6 bases. Germline CDR1 reads DFQATT; CDR2 reads SNEGSKA (reference sequence). This CDR3 is built from 14 residues.

V and J are TRBV6-6 and TRBJ1-4; D perhaps matches TRBD1 (5 bases). Germline values: CDR1 MNHNY, CDR2 SVGAGI (reference sequence). This CDR3 is 15 amino acids long. V gave up 6 bases and J gave up 6 bases, with 17 bases separating them. CDR3 nucleotide sequence: TGTGCCAGCAGCCACGACGGGACGCCGGATGAAAAACTGTTTTTT. This gives the protein CASSHDGTPDEKLFF.

This clonotype was observed a handful of times. V and J are TRBV7-9 and TRBJ2-7, with unresolved D. The V gene lost 4 bases and the J gene lost 3 bases, with 13 bases spanning the gap. Germline V lookup: CDR1 SEHNR, CDR2 FQNEAQ (reference sequence). This CDR3 region has 14 residues. In nucleotides, the CDR3 is TGTGCCAGCAGCTCCACCGAGCTGGGCTACGAGCAGTACTTC. It yields the protein CASSSTELGYEQYF.

The CDR3 protein is CASSGTEHQETQYF. CDR3 in DNA: TGTGCCAGCAGCGGGACAGAACACCAAGAGACCCAGTACTTC. The chain is built from TRBV2 and TRBJ2-5; 7 nucleotides match TRBD1. This CDR3 contains 14 residues. Germline lookup yields CDR1 SNHLY and CDR2 FYNNEI. V shed 6 bases and J 0 bases; nucleotides not matched to a gene: 4. Supplemented by reference TRBV2 and TRBJ2-5, the full variable domain reads EPEVTQTPSHQVTQMGQEVILRCVPISNHLYFYWYRQILGQKVEFLVSFYNNEISEKSEIFDDQFSVERPDGSNFTLKIRSTKLEDSAMYFCASSGTEHQETQYFGPGTRLLVL.

The chain links TRBV23-1 to TRBJ2-5; D is perhaps TRBD1 (6 bases). TRBV23-1 is an ORF, with its function uncertain. Trimming took off 2 bases at V and 1 base at J, with 8 bases between the two ends. This CDR3 spans 14 amino acids. CDR3 region: CASSQPDSQETQYF. The CDR3 DNA is TGCGCCAGCAGTCAACCGGACAGCCAAGAGACCCAGTACTTC.

This clonotype was seen more than once but under ten times. The chain is built from TRBV12-5 and TRBJ1-2, with no clear D. Trimming shortened V by 3 bases and J by 0 bases, and 23 bases separated the two germline ends. Germline CDR1 LGHNT, CDR2 FRNRAP. The CDR3 is made up of 19 amino acids. The CDR3 region has the DNA TGTGCTAGTGGTTTACCCTCTTACACCGAGCAAATTCCTAACTATGGCTACACCTTC. It translates to CASGLPSYTEQIPNYGYTF.

This clonotype was detected only a few times. The V gene is TRBV28, the J gene TRBJ1-4, with D hard to call. Germline V gene lookup returns CDR1 MDHEN and CDR2 SYDVKM. CDR3 size: 14 residues. V was trimmed by 7 bases and J by 3 bases, leaving 12 bases between them. CDR3 in amino acids: CASTKPVANEKLFF. The CDR3, as DNA: TGTGCCAGCACTAAGCCGGTTGCTAATGAAAAACTGTTTTTT.

Comment on this clonotype: With a far larger clone one base away, a read error is the likely cause. The V call is TRBV7-3, the J call TRBJ2-7, with no clear D. V lost 1 base and J lost 5, with 9 bases in between. The CDR3 consists of 13 residues. The germline gives CDR1 SGHTA, CDR2 FQGTGA. The CDR3 DNA sequence: TGTGCCAGCAGCTTAAGTCCCAGCCACGAGCAGTACTTC. This encodes CASSLSPSHEQYF.

In this sample, this clonotype turned up a few times. The V call is TRBV5-1, the J call TRBJ1-2; 7 nucleotides align to TRBD1. V lost 4 bases and J lost 3; bases outside the gene matches: 6. The CDR3 runs to 14 residues. Germline V gene lookup returns CDR1 SGHRS and CDR2 YFSETQ. CDR3 sequence (DNA): TGCGCCAGCAGCGACAGGGAGTCGGACTATGGCTACACCTTC. This sequence encodes CASSDRESDYGYTF.

The V gene is TRBV5-4, the J gene TRBJ2-1; unclear D gene. Germline V gives CDR1 SGHNT, CDR2 YYREEE (reference sequence). The CDR3 covers 16 residues. V lost 0 bases to trimming and J lost 0 bases, with 10 bases between them. CDR3 in amino acids: CASSLVTGSSYNEQFF. The CDR3 DNA reads TGTGCCAGCAGCTTGGTAACCGGCAGCTCCTACAATGAGCAGTTCTTC.

There are many counts of this clonotype. The chain combines TRBV7-2 with TRBJ1-6; D unresolved. V was clipped by 5 bases and J by 1 base, with 18 bases between them. The germline gives CDR1 SGHTA, CDR2 FQGNSA. The CDR3 length is 18 residues. In DNA form, the CDR3 reads TGTGCCAGCAGCCCACAAGACGACTTCAGGTCCTATAATTCACCCCTCCACTTT. As protein: CASSPQDDFRSYNSPLHF.

At least ten counts were recorded for this clonotype. The V gene is TRBV12-5, the J gene TRBJ2-5, with D possibly being TRBD1 (5 bases). This CDR3 contains 13 residues. The germline V gene has CDR1 LGHNT and CDR2 FRNRAP. V was cut by 8 bases and J by 5 bases, with 15 bases left in between. CDR3: CASQSQGAETQYF. In DNA form, the CDR3 reads TGTGCTAGTCAATCCCAGGGTGCGGAGACCCAGTACTTC.

In this sample, this clonotype turned up many times. The V gene is TRBV7-2, the J gene TRBJ2-3; D possibly corresponds to TRBD1 (6 bases). This CDR3 is 15 amino acids long. V lost 6 bases and J 0 bases, leaving 13 bases between the germline ends. The germline V gene encodes CDR1 SGHTA and CDR2 FQGNSA. The CDR3 bases are TGTGCCAGCAGAGGGACACCGACTAGCACAGATACGCAGTATTTT. This translates into CASRGTPTSTDTQYF.

This clonotype was detected many times. The V gene is TRBV11-1, the J gene TRBJ2-4, with unresolved D. The CDR3 runs 14 residues. Per germline, CDR1 SGHAT and CDR2 FQDESV (reference sequence). V dropped 1 base and J dropped 8 bases, with 12 bases sitting between them. The chain's CDR3 is CASSLDLTVDIQYF. DNA for the CDR3: TGTGCCAGCAGCTTAGATTTGACGGTGGACATTCAGTACTTC. The variable domain in full, with the rest retrieved from reference TRBV11-1 and TRBJ2-4, is EAEVAQSPRYKITEKSQAVAFWCDPISGHATLYWYRQILGQGPELLVQFQDESVVDDSQLPKDRFSAERLKGVDSTLKIQPAELGDSAMYLCASSLDLTVDIQYFGAGTRLSVL.

This clonotype was counted at least ten times. The chain recombines TRBV27 with TRBJ1-2, with D possibly matching TRBD1 (5 bases). The CDR3 spans 14 residues. CDR1 is MNHEY, CDR2 SMNVEV, per germline (reference sequence). V was trimmed by 0 bases and J by 8 bases, leaving 13 bases between them. CDR3 sequence (DNA): TGTGCCAGCAGTTTATCTCGGGTCGGGGACGGCTACACCTTC. Translation gives CASSLSRVGDGYTF.

The chain employs TRBV28 and TRBJ2-3, with a weak D call TRBD2 (7 bases). V lost 4 bases, J lost 1 base, and 21 bases lay in between. CDR1 MDHEN and CDR2 SYDVKM come from the germline V gene. The CDR3 consists of 18 residues. DNA of the CDR3: TGTGCCAGCAGTTCCCCTCTGTGGGGGGGCCCCCGCACAGATACGCAGTATTTT. Protein sequence: CASSSPLWGGPRTDTQYF.

This clonotype was seen many times. The chain uses TRBV7-2 and TRBJ2-5, with 9 bases fitting TRBD2. Germline-derived CDR1 and CDR2 are SGHTA and FQGNSA. Trimming at V came to 2 bases and at J to 3 bases, leaving 4 bases not matched to a gene. The CDR3 totals 15 residues. CDR3 amino acids: CASSLTAGGKETQYF. CDR3 coding DNA: TGTGCCAGCAGCTTAACAGCGGGGGGAAAAGAGACCCAGTACTTC.